This entry is about one T cell receptor (beta chain). Its antigen is currently unknown. This same CDR3 is encoded by further DNA sequences in the sample. The data were produced by immunoSEQ multiplex PCR, yet TCRdb's version contains in-frame clones alone and is incomplete. The sample carries 52,000 or so clones, roughly 90% recorded once. These data belong to a study of T cells in localized non-small cell lung cancer. Study-wide points: Appearing in adjacent lung were a median roughly 57 of the top 100 tumor clones. Uninvolved neighboring lung showed the greatest T cell clonality, exceeding tumor. It remains possible that heterogeneity exists, since only one tumor region was sequenced.

The CDR3 covers 11 residues. V was pared by 2 bases and J by 3 bases, with 4 bases between. Germline lookup yields CDR1 DFQATT and CDR2 SNEGSKA (reference sequence). This clonotype was obtained from a male donor older than 55 with stage III squamous cell lung carcinoma. The sample in question was peripheral blood, obtained before any cancer treatment. The chain has TRBV20-1 and TRBJ2-5, with D unclear. The CDR3 protein is CSARPEETQYF. CDR3 in DNA: TGCAGTGCTAGACCCGAAGAGACCCAGTACTTC.